The T cell receptor beta chain described here comes from a study of neurological immune-mediated disorders. General study points: Multiple sclerosis, the disease with the least TCR clonal expansion, fell below healthy controls, whereas HTLV-1-associated myelopathy showed the most.

This clonotype was found a few times. Its antigen is as yet unknown. The cDNA was generated by 5'RACE with 10-nucleotide random UMIs. Every sequencing run produced over 200 million TCR-beta sequences that came from 15-18 subjects. From the 5' RACE reads, TCRdb called clonotypes with MiXCR, one entry per CDR3 protein. This sample has 36,000 or so distinct CDR3 sequences, with about a tenth found just once. Source material was 2 million unsorted PBMCs, stored at -80 °C in RNAlater. The specimen was PBMCs. This receptor was taken from a woman in her thirties with HTLV-1-associated myelopathy (HAM/TSP).

The CDR3 DNA reads TGTGCCAGCAGCCTTGGGACTAGCGGGGGCCAAGATACGCAGTATTTT. Amino acids: CASSLGTSGGQDTQYF. The chain joins TRBV7-6 to TRBJ2-3, with 14 bases aligning to TRBD2. CDR1 and CDR2 (germline): SGHVS, FNYEAQ. The CDR3 sequence is 16 residues long. The V and J ends lost 5 bases and 5 bases, in that order; junction bases with no gene match: 6.